This T cell receptor beta chain was sequenced in a study of long-term antiretroviral therapy in people with HIV. Inclusion required at least two post-ART and at least one pre-ART PBMC samples. Germline V gene sequence: CDR1 SQVTM, CDR2 ANQGSEA. The CDR3 loop spans 13 amino acids. With 5 bases removed from V and 4 bases from J, the gap between germline ends came to 11 bases. Version v3.0 of the immunoSEQ assay ran at survey level. Assay: immunoSEQ multiplex PCR; the TCRdb copy retains only in-frame clones and omits some. The sample lists fewer than 40,000 clones, around 85% occurring once. The rearrangement joins TRBV29-1 to TRBJ2-2; no reliable D call. The clonotype was recovered from a woman between 50 and 59 years old with HIV. The specimen comprised unsorted PBMCs, sampled 3.1 years after starting antiretroviral therapy. CDR3 amino acids: CSVPQNPTGELFF. CDR3 DNA: TGCAGCGTTCCCCAAAACCCCACCGGGGAGCTGTTTTTT.